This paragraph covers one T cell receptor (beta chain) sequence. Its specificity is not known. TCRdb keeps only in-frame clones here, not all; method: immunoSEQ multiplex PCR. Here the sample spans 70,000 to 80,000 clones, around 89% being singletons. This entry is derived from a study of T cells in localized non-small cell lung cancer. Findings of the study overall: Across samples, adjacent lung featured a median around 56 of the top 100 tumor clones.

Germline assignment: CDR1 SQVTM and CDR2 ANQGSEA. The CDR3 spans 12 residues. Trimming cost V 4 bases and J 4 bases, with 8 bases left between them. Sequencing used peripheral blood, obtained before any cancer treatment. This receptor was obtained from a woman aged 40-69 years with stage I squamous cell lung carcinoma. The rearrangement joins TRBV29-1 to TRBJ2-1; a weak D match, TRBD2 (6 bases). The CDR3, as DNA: TGCAGCGTTGTGGGGGGTTACAATGAGCAGTTCTTC. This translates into CSVVGGYNEQFF.